Listed here is a single TCR beta chain. This sample is drawn from a study of patients and donors after allogeneic stem cell transplantation. TCRdb re-derived calls from the RT-PCR reads in MiXCR, one entry per CDR3 protein. This table holds a few hundred thousand distinct CDR3 sequences, 38% found once. The CDR3 spans 13 residues. Trimming took off 6 bases at V and 8 bases at J, with 11 bases between the two ends. The germline V gene has CDR1 ENHRY and CDR2 SYGVKD. Sequenced input: blood, either unsorted or a sorted T cell fraction (not recorded which). The chain has TRBV10-3 and TRBJ1-6; a possible D gene is TRBD1 (6 bases). This TCR derives from a human donor who was either an allogeneic HSCT recipient or a stem cell or donor lymphocyte infusion donor (not recorded which). It is not recorded whose cells these are; they may come from a transplant donor. Written as DNA, the CDR3 is TGTGCCATCAGAAGGACAGAGGATTCACCCCTCCACTTT. This gives the protein CAIRRTEDSPLHF.